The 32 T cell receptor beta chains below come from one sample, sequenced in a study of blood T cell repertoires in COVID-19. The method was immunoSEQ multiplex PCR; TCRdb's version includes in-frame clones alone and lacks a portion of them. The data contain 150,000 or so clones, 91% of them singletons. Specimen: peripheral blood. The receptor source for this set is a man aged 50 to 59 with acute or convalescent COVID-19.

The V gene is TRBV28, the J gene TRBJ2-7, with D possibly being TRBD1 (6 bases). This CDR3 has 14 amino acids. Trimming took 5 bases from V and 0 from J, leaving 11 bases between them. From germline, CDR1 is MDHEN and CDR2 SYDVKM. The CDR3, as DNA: TGTGCCAGCAGTCGTCGAGGGGGCTCCTACGAGCAGTACTTC. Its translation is CASSRRGGSYEQYF.

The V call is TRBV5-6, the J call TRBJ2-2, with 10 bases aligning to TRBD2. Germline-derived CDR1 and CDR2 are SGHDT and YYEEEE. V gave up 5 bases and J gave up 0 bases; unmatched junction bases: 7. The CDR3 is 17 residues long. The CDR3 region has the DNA TGTGCCAGCAGTGGGCTAGCGGGGGCCACGAACACCGGGGAGCTGTTTTTT. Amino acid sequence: CASSGLAGATNTGELFF.

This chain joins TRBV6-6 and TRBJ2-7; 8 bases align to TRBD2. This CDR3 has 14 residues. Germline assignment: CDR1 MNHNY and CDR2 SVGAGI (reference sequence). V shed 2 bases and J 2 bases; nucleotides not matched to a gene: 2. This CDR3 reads CASSYDGRAYEQYF. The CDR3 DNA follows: TGTGCCAGCAGTTACGACGGGAGGGCCTACGAGCAGTACTTC.

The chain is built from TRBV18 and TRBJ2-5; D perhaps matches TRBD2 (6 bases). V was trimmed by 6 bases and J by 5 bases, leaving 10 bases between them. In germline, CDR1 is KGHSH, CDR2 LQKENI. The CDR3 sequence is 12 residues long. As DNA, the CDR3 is TGTGCCAGCTCGGGGGGTTCGGAGACCCAGTACTTC. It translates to CASSGGSETQYF.

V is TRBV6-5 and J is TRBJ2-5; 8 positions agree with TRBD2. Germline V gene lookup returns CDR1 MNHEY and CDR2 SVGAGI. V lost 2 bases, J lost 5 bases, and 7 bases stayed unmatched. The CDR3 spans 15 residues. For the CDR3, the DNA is TGTGCCAGCAGTTACAGCGGGGGAGATTGGGAGACCCAGTACTTC. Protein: CASSYSGGDWETQYF.

This CDR3 reads CSARVSTYLLYNEQFF. The DNA of the CDR3 is TGCAGTGCTCGTGTATCTACGTACCTATTATACAATGAGCAGTTCTTC. The rearrangement joins TRBV20-1 to TRBJ2-1; D gene unclear. This CDR3 has 16 amino acids. V lost 5 bases and J 4 bases, leaving 21 bases between the germline ends. Germline lookup yields CDR1 DFQATT and CDR2 SNEGSKA (reference sequence).

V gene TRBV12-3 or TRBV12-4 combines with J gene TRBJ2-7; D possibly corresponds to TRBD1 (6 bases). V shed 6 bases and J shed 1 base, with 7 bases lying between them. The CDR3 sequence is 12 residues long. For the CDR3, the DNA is TGTGCCAGCAGAGGGGGTTCCTACGAGCAGTACTTC. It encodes CASRGGSYEQYF.

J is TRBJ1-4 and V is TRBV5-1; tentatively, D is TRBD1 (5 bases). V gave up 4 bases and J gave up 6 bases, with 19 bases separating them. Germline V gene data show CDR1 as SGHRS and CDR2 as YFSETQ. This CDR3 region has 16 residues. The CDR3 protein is CASSPFLAGKDEKLFF. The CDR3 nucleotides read TGCGCCAGCAGCCCATTTTTGGCAGGGAAGGATGAAAAACTGTTTTTT. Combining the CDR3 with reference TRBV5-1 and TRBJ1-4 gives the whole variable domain KAGVTQTPRYLIKTRGQQVTLSCSPISGHRSVSWYQQTPGQGLQFLFEYFSETQRNKGNFPGRFSGRQFSNSRSEMNVSTLELGDSALYLCASSPFLAGKDEKLFFGSGTQLSVL.

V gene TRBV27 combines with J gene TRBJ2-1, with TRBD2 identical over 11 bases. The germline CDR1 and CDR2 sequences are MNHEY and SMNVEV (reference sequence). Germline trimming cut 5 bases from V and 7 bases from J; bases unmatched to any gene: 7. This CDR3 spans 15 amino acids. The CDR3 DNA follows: TGTGCCAGCAGTCCGGTAGCGGGGGGGAGGAATGAGCAGTTCTTC. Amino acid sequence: CASSPVAGGRNEQFF.

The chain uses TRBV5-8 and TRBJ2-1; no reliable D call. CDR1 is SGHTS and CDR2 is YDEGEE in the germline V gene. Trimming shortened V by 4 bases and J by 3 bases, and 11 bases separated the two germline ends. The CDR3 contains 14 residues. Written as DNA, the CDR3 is TGTGCCAGCAGCCTCGAGTCTCACTACAATGAGCAGTTCTTC. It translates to CASSLESHYNEQFF. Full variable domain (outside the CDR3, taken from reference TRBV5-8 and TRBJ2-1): EAGVTQSPTHLIKTRGQQATLRCSPISGHTSVYWYQQALGLGLQFLLWYDEGEERNRGNFPPRFSGRQFPNYSSELNVNALELEDSALYLCASSLESHYNEQFFGPGTRLTVL.

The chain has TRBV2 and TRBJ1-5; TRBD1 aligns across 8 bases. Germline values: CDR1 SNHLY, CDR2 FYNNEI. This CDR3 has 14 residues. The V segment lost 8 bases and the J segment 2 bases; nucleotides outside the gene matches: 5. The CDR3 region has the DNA TGTGCCAGCGGAGCGACAGGGGGCAATCAGCCCCAGCATTTT. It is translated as CASGATGGNQPQHF.

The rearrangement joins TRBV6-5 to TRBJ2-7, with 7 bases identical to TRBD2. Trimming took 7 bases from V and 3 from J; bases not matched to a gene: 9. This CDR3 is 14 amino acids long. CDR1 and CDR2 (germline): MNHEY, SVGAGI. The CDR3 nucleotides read TGTGCCAGCACCCAACTTGGGGGGGGCTACGAGCAGTACTTC. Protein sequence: CASTQLGGGYEQYF.

CDR3 nucleotides: TGTGCCAGCAGCCAAGAACCTACAGGGTGGACTGAAGCTTTCTTT. Translation gives CASSQEPTGWTEAFF. V usage is TRBV3-1 (or the pseudogene TRBV3-2) and J usage is TRBJ1-1, with D possibly matching TRBD1 (6 bases). The CDR3 totals 15 residues. The V gene lost 0 bases and the J gene lost 5 bases, with 13 bases spanning the gap. Germline values: CDR1 LGHDT, CDR2 YNNKEL (reference sequence).

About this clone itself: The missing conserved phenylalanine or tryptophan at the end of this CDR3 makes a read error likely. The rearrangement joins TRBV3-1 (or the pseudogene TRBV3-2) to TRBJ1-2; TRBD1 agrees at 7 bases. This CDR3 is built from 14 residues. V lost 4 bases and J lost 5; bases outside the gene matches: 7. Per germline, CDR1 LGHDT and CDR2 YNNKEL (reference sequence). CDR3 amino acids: CASSPRTGFYGYTL. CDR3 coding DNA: TGTGCCAGCAGCCCCCGGACAGGATTTTATGGCTACACCCTC.

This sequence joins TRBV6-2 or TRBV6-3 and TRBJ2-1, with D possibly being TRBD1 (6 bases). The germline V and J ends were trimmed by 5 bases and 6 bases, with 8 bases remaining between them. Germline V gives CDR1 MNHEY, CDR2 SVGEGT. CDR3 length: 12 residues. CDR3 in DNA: TGTGCCAGCAGTAGAGGGGGCAATGAGCAGTTCTTC. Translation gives CASSRGGNEQFF.

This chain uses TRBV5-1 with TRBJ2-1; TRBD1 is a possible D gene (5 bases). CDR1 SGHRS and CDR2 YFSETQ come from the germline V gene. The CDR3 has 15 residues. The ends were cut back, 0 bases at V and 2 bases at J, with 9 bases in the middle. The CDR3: CASSLGGLTYNEQFF. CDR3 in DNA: TGCGCCAGCAGCTTGGGGGGCTTAACCTACAATGAGCAGTTCTTC.

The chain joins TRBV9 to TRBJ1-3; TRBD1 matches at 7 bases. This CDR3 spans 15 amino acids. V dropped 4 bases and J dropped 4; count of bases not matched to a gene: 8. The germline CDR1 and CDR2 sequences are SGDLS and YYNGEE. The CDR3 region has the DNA TGTGCCAGCAGCACCGAAGGGACAGTCGGAAACACCATATATTTT. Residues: CASSTEGTVGNTIYF.

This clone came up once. The CDR3 DNA reads TGTGCCAGCAGCTTACGGGCAGGGGGCCCTGGGGCCAACGTCCTGACTTTC. It specifies CASSLRAGGPGANVLTF. The chain combines TRBV7-3 with TRBJ2-6, with 8 bases aligning to TRBD1. Per the germline V gene, CDR1 is SGHTA and CDR2 is FQGTGA. Trimming removed 2 bases from V and 2 bases from J; junction bases left unmatched: 5. The CDR3 covers 17 residues.

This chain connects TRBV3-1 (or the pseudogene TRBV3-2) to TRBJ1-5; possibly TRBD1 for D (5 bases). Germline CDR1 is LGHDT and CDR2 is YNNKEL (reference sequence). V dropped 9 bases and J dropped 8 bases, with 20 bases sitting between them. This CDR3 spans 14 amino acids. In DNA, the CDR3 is TGTGCCAGTTCACATCGGGGGGAGGGGAAGCCCCAGCATTTT. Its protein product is CASSHRGEGKPQHF.

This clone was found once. The CDR3 sequence: CASSRGLAEISYEQYF. Written as DNA, the CDR3 is TGTGCCAGCTCACGAGGGCTAGCGGAGATCTCCTACGAGCAGTACTTC. J is TRBJ2-7 and V is TRBV18; 7 nucleotides line up with TRBD2. Germline V gene data show CDR1 as KGHSH and CDR2 as LQKENI. The CDR3 runs 16 residues. The trim removed 4 bases at V and 0 bases at J, leaving 9 bases unmatched. The full variable domain, in which reference TRBV18 and TRBJ2-7 provide the parts outside the CDR3, is NAGVMQNPRHLVRRRGQEARLRCSPMKGHSHVYWYRQLPEEGLKFMVYLQKENIIDESGMPKERFSAEFPKEGPSILRIQQVVRGDSAAYFCASSRGLAEISYEQYFGPGTRLTVT.

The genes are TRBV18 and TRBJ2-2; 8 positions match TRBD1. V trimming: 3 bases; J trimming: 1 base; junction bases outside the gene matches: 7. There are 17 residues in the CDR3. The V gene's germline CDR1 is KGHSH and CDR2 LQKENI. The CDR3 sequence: CASSPPRGQGNTGELFF. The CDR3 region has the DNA TGTGCCAGCTCACCCCCTCGAGGACAGGGGAACACCGGGGAGCTGTTTTTT.

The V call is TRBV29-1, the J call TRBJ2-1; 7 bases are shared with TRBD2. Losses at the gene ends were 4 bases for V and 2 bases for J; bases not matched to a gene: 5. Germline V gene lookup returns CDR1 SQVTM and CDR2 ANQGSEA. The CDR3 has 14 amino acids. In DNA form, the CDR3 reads TGCAGCGTTGGCCGACTAGCTCCCTACAATGAGCAGTTCTTC. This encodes CSVGRLAPYNEQFF.

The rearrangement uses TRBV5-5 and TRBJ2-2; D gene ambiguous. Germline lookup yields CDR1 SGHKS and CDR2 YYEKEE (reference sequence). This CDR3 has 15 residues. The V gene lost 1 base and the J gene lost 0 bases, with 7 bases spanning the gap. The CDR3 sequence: CASSLPLANTGELFF. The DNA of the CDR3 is TGTGCCAGCAGCTTGCCTCTAGCGAACACCGGGGAGCTGTTTTTT.

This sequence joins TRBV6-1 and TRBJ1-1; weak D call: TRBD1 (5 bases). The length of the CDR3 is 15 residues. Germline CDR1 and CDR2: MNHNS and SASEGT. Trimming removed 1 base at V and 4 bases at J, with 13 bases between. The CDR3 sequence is CASSEVEGIGTEAFF. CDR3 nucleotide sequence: TGTGCCAGCAGTGAAGTGGAGGGGATCGGCACTGAAGCTTTCTTT.

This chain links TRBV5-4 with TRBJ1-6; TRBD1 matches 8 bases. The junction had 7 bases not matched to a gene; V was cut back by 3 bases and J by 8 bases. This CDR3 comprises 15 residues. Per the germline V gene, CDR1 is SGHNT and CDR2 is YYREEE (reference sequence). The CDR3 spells CASSSGQGPDSPLHF. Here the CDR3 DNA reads TGTGCCAGCAGCTCAGGACAGGGTCCGGATTCACCCCTCCACTTT.

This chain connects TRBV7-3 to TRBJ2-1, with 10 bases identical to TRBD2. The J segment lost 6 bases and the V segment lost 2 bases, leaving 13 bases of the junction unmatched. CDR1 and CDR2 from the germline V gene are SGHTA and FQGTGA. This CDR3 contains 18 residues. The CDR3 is CASSLAPSRLAGLNEQFF. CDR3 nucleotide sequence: TGTGCCAGCAGCTTAGCCCCGTCGCGACTAGCGGGCCTCAATGAGCAGTTCTTC.

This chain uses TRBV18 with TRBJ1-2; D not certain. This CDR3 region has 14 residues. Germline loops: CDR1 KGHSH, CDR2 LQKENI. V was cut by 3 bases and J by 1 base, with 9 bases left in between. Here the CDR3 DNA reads TGTGCCAGCTCACCCGGGGTTTTTAACTATGGCTACACCTTC. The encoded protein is CASSPGVFNYGYTF.

CDR3 amino acids: CASSFYQGVEGETQYF. The CDR3 region has the DNA TGTGCCAGCAGCTTCTACCAGGGGGTGGAGGGAGAGACCCAGTACTTC. The V call is TRBV7-9, the J call TRBJ2-5; TRBD1 is a possible D gene (7 bases). The V and J ends lost 3 bases and 4 bases respectively, with 18 bases between them. The CDR3 covers 16 residues. CDR1 is SEHNR and CDR2 is FQNEAQ in the germline V gene (reference sequence).

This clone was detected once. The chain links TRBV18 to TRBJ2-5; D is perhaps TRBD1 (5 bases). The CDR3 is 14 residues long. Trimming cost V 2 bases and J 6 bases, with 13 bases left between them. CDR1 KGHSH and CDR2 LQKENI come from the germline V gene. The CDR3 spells CASSPFDSGKTQYF. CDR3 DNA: TGTGCCAGCTCACCATTTGACAGTGGGAAGACCCAGTACTTC.

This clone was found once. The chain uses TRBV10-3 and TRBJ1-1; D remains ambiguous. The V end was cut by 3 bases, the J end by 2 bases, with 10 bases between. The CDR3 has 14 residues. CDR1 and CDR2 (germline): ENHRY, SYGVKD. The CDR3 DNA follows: TGTGCCATCAGTGACTTCACGCTAAACACTGAAGCTTTCTTT. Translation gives CAISDFTLNTEAFF.

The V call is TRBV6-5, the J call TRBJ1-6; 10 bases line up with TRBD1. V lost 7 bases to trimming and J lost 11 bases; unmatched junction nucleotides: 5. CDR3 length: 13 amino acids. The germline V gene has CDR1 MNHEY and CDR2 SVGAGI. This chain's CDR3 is CASIRTGGTPLHF. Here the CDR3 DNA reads TGTGCCAGCATTAGGACAGGGGGGACACCCCTCCACTTT.

CDR3 sequence reads: CASRGLQDKVAKLFF. The CDR3 bases are TGTGCCAGCAGAGGCTTGCAGGATAAGGTGGCAAAACTGTTTTTT. The rearrangement links TRBV27 to TRBJ1-4; no definite D call. Germline loops: CDR1 MNHEY, CDR2 SMNVEV (reference sequence). The CDR3 length is 15 residues. Trimming left V 6 bases short and J 10 bases short, with 21 bases between.